This paragraph covers one T cell receptor beta chain sequence. Antigen unknown. The source of the sample is a study of lymphopenia after photon versus proton radiotherapy. V gave up 3 bases and J gave up 0 bases, with 8 bases separating them. Germline V gene data show CDR1 as SQVTM and CDR2 as ANQGSEA. The CDR3 length is 13 residues. Study findings and constraints: Post-nadir diversity loss with photons came from oligoclonal expansion, particularly CD8+ Temra cells. Under photons, naive T cells and diversity fell while effector/memory populations rose. Better survival with proton therapy was suggested as possible, not demonstrated.

Profiled with immunoSEQ multiplex PCR; TCRdb holds only in-frame clones, not every one. The data contain around 150,000 clones, less than 90% of them singletons. Sequences were derived from peripheral blood, sampled from a patient treated with photon-based radiotherapy. The TCR sequence derives from a man aged 45 to 65 with gastric cancer. V is TRBV29-1 and J is TRBJ1-1; no reliable D call. The DNA for the CDR3 is TGCAGCGTTGACGGACTTATGAACACTGAAGCTTTCTTT. It encodes CSVDGLMNTEAFF. Full variable domain (missing parts from reference TRBV29-1 and TRBJ1-1): SAVISQKPSRDICQRGTSLTIQCQVDSQVTMMFWYRQQPGQSLTLIATANQGSEATYESGFVIDKFPISRPNLTFSTLTVSNMSPEDSSIYLCSVDGLMNTEAFFGQGTRLTVV.